These T cell receptor beta chains were read from a single sample in a study of monozygotic twins with cystic fibrosis. Produced via immunoSEQ multiplex PCR; TCRdb's table is partial and in-frame only. The sample includes 8,000 to 10,000 clones, roughly nine tenths seen only once; the top ten take 5% to 6.5%. The sequencing sample was made of blood. These receptors came from a boy between 2 and 10 years old with cystic fibrosis. CDR3s include the opening cysteine and the closing phenylalanine or tryptophan. D genes are given only for firm matches. For some rows the clone size is stated as once, few or many, or as a class when expanded; others skip it.

J gene | D gene | V gene | clone size | CDR3 DNA | CDR3 protein
TRBJ2-5 | TRBD1 | TRBV6-1 | . | TGTGCCAGCAGTGCCATGGACAGGGGCATTGGGAGCACCCAGTACTTC | CASSAMDRGIGSTQYF
TRBJ2-3 | . | TRBV1 | . | TGCACCAGCAGCCAGCTAGCGGGGACCGATACGCAGTATTTT | CTSSQLAGTDTQYF
TRBJ2-1 | . | TRBV19 | . | TGTGCTTCTAGCGAAGAACAGGTTAGGAATGAGCAGTTCTTC | CASSEEQVRNEQFF
TRBJ2-1 | . | TRBV2 | . | TGTGCCACTCGGGACATCGTTGTCGGGGGTGAGCAGTTCTTC | CATRDIVVGGEQFF
TRBJ2-1 | . | TRBV6-5 | . | TGTGCCAGCAACCCGAGTGGGAGCTCCTACAATGAGCAGTTCTTC | CASNPSGSSYNEQFF
TRBJ1-4 | . | TRBV5-1 | few | TGCGCCAGCAGCTTGTTGACAACTAATGAAAAACTGTTTTTT | CASSLLTTNEKLFF
TRBJ2-7 | . | TRBV5-6 | . | TGTGCCAGCAGCTTGGTCTGGACCCCCTACGAGCAGTACTTC | CASSLVWTPYEQYF
TRBJ2-1 | TRBD2 | TRBV9 | . | TGTGCCAGCAGCGTGGGACTAGGCCCCCACAATGAGCAGTTCTTC | CASSVGLGPHNEQFF
TRBJ1-5 | . | TRBV19 | few | TGTGCCAGTACCGACTTAGGGAATCAGCCCCAGCATTTT | CASTDLGNQPQHF
TRBJ2-5 | . | TRBV2 | . | TGTGCCAGCAGTCAGGAGGCCCAAGAGACCCAGTACTTC | CASSQEAQETQYF
TRBJ1-1 | . | TRBV19 | . | TGTGCCAGTAGCTTTCAGGGGACTGAAGCTTTCTTT | CASSFQGTEAFF
TRBJ1-6 | . | TRBV5-4 | . | TGTGCCAGCAGCCCCAGGGCGGGACCCCATAATGGATCACCCCTCCACTTT | CASSPRAGPHNGSPLHF
TRBJ2-7 | . | TRBV13 | once | TGTGCCAGCAGCCATAGCTCCTACGAGCAGTACTTC | CASSHSSYEQYF
TRBJ2-1 | TRBD1 | TRBV2 | . | TGTGCCAGCAAGGGGGCTTCCTACAATGAGCAGTTCTTC | CASKGASYNEQFF
TRBJ1-1 | . | TRBV13 | . | TGTGCCAGCCAAGGGGGGGTGAACACTGAAGCTTTCTTT | CASQGGVNTEAFF
TRBJ2-7 | . | TRBV7-9 | . | TGTGCCAGCAGCTTAGCTTTGGCAGGGTACCACGAGCAGTACTTC | CASSLALAGYHEQYF
TRBJ2-5 | . | TRBV18 | . | TGTGCCAGCTCAAGGACAGAAGAGACCCAGTACTTC | CASSRTEETQYF
TRBJ1-2 | . | TRBV10-3 | . | TGTGCCATCAGGGCCGAGGTCTCTAACTATGGCTACACCTTC | CAIRAEVSNYGYTF
TRBJ1-2 | . | TRBV19 | . | TGTGCCAGTACCAAACAGGGATTTTCTTATGGCTACACCTTC | CASTKQGFSYGYTF
TRBJ1-1 | . | TRBV27 | . | TGTGCCAGCAGTTTTGGGACGGGGGGGGCGGGCACTGAAGCTTTCTTT | CASSFGTGGAGTEAFF
TRBJ1-5 | . | TRBV2 | . | TGTGCCAGCAGTGGCCTTGGGGGGGCTAATCAGCCCCAGCATTTT | CASSGLGGANQPQHF
TRBJ1-6 | . | TRBV4-2 | . | TGTGCCAGCAGCCAAGACACCTATAATTCACCCCTCCACTTT | CASSQDTYNSPLHF
TRBJ2-2 | . | TRBV6-1 | few | TGTGCCAGCAGTGAACTATGGGGTCTTCGCACCGGGGAGCTGTTTTTT | CASSELWGLRTGELFF
TRBJ1-1 | . | TRBV7-9 | . | TGTGCCAGCAGCTCCAGCCCAGGGGATGGAACTTTCTTT | CASSSSPGDGTFF
TRBJ1-1 | . | TRBV9 | . | TGTGCCAGCAGCGCCCGATTAAATGGGGGGTTTCACGGAGCTTTCTTT | CASSARLNGGFHGAFF
TRBJ2-7 | . | TRBV30 | . | TGTGCCTGCCGTGATCGTGTCCCCGAGCAGTACTTC | CACRDRVPEQYF
TRBJ2-1 | TRBD1 | TRBV18 | . | TGTGCCAGCTCACCAGGGACGACAGGGGGCGCCTTCGATGAGCAGTTCTTC | CASSPGTTGGAFDEQFF
TRBJ2-5 | . | TRBV2 | . | TGTGCCAGCAGTGAACTGGCGTTTTGGGAGACCCAGTACTTC | CASSELAFWETQYF
TRBJ2-2 | . | TRBV2 | . | TGTGCCAGCAGTCCCTGGGGCGGGACCCTTGAGGGGGAGCTGTTTTTT | CASSPWGGTLEGELFF